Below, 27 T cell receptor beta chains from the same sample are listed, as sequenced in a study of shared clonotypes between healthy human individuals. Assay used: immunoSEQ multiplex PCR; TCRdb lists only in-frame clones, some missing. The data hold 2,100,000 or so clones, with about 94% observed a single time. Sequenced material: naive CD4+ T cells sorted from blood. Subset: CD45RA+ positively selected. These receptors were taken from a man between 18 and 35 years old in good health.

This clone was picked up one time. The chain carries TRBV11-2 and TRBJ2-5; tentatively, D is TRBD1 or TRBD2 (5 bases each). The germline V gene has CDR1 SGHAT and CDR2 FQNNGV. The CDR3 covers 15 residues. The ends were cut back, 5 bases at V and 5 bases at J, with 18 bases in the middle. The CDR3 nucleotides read TGTGCCAGCAGCCCCCTGCAGGGAGTAGGGGAGACCCAGTACTTC. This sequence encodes CASSPLQGVGETQYF. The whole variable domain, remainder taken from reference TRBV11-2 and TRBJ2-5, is EAGVAQSPRYKIIEKRQSVAFWCNPISGHATLYWYQQILGQGPKLLIQFQNNGVVDDSQLPKDRFSAERLKGVDSTLKIQPAKLEDSAVYLCASSPLQGVGETQYFGPGTRLLVL.

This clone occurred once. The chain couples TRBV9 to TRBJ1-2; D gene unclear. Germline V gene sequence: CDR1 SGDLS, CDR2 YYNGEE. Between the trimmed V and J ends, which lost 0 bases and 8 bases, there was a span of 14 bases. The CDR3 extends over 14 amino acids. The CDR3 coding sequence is TGTGCCAGCAGCGTAGACCCCACGGGAGGCGGCTACACCTTC. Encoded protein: CASSVDPTGGGYTF.

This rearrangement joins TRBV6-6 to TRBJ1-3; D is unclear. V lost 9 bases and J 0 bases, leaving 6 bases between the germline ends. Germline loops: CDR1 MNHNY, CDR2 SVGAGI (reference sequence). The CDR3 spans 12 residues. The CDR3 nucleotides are TGTGCCAGTCAAAGCTCTGGAAACACCATATATTTT. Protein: CASQSSGNTIYF.

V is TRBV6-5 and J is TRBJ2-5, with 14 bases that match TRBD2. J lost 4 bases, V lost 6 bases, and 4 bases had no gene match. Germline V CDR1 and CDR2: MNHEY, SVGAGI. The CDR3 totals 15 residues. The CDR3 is CASRRTSGGLETQYF. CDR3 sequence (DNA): TGTGCCAGCAGGCGGACTAGCGGGGGGTTAGAGACCCAGTACTTC.

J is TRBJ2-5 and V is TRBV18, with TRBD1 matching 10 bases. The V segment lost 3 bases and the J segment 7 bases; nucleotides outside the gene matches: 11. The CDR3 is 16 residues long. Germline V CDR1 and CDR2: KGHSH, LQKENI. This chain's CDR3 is CASSPLAGTGVSTQYF. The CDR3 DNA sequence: TGTGCCAGCTCACCTCTCGCCGGGACAGGGGTCTCGACCCAGTACTTC.

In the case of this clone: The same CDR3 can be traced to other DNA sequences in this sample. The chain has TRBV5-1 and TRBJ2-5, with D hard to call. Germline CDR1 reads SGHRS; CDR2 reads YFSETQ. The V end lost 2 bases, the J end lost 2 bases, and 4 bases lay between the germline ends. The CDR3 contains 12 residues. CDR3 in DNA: TGCGCCAGCAGCTTTGAGCAAGAGACCCAGTACTTC. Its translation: CASSFEQETQYF.

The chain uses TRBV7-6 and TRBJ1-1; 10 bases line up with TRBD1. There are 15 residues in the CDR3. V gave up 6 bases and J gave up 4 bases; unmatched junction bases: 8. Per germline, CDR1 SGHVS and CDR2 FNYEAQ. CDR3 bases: TGTGCCAGCAGACCCGCGGGACAGGGGAGCACTGAAGCTTTCTTT. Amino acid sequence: CASRPAGQGSTEAFF.

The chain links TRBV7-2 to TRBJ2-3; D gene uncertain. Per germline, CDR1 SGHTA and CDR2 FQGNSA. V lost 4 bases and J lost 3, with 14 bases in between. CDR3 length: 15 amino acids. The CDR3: CASSSPTLGTDTQYF. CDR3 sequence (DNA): TGTGCCAGCAGCTCCCCAACTCTAGGAACAGATACGCAGTATTTT. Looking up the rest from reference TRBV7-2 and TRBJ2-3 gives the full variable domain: GAGVSQSPSNKVTEKGKDVELRCDPISGHTALYWYRQSLGQGLEFLIYFQGNSAPDKSGLPSDRFSAERTGGSVSTLTIQRTQQEDSAVYLCASSSPTLGTDTQYFGPGTRLTVL.

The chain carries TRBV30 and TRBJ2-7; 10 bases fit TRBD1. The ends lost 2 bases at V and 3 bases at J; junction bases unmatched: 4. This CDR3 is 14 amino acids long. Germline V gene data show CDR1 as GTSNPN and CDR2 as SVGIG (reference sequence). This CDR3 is CAWSIWTGGYEQYF. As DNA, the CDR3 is TGTGCCTGGAGTATCTGGACAGGGGGCTACGAGCAGTACTTC.

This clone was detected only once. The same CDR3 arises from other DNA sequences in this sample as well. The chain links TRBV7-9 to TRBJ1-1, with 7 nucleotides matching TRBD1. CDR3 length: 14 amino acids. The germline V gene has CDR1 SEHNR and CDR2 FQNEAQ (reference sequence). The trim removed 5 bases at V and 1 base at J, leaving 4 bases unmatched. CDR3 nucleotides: TGTGCCAGCAGCCTCCGGGACAGGAACACTGAAGCTTTCTTT. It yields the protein CASSLRDRNTEAFF.

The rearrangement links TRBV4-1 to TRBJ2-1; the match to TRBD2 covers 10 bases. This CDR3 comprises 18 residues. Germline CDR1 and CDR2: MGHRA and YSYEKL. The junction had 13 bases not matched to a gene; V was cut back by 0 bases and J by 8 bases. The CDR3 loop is CASSQERQKAGGLDEQFF. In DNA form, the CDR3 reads TGCGCCAGCAGCCAAGAGCGCCAAAAAGCGGGGGGGCTTGATGAGCAGTTCTTC.

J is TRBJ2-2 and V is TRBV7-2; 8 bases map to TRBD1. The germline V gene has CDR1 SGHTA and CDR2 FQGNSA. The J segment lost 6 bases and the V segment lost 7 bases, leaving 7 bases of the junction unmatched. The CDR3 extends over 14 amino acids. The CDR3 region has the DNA TGTGCCAGCAACGGACAGGGTAGTGCCGGGGAGCTGTTTTTT. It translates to CASNGQGSAGELFF.

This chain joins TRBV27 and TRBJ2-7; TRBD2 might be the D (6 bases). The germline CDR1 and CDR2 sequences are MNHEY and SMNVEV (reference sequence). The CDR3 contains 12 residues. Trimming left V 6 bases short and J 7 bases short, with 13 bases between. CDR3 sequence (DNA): TGTGCCAGCAGAATAGCTGGGGGGGAGCAGTACTTC. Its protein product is CASRIAGGEQYF.

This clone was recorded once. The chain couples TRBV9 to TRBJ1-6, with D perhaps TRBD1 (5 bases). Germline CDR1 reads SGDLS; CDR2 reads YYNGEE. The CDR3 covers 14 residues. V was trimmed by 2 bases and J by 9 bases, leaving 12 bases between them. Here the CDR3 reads CASSVDTRSSPLHF. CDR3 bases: TGTGCCAGCAGCGTGGACACTAGAAGTTCACCCCTCCACTTT.

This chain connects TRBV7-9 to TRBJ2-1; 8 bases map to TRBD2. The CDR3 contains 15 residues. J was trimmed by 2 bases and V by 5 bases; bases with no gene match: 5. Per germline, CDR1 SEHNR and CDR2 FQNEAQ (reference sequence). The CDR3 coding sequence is TGTGCCAGCAGCGGAGCGGGAGCGGCCTACAATGAGCAGTTCTTC. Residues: CASSGAGAAYNEQFF.

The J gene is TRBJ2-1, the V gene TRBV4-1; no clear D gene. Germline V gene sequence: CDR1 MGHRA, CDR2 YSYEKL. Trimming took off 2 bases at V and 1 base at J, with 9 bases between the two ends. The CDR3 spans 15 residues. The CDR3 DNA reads TGCGCCAGCAGCCAACTTAGGGATTCCTACAATGAGCAGTTCTTC. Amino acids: CASSQLRDSYNEQFF.

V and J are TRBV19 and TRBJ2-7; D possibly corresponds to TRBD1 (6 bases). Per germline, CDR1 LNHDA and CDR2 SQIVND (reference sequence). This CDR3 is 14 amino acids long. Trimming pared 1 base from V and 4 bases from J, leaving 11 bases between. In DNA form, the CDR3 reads TGTGCCAGTAGTATAGGCCCAGGGGAATACGAGCAGTACTTC. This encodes CASSIGPGEYEQYF.

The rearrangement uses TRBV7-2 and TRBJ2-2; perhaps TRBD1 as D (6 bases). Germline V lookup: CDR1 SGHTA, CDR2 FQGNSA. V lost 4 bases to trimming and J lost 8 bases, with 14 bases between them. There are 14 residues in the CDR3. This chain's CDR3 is CASSSQRGTGELFF. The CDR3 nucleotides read TGTGCCAGCAGCTCCCAAAGGGGGACAGGGGAGCTGTTTTTT.

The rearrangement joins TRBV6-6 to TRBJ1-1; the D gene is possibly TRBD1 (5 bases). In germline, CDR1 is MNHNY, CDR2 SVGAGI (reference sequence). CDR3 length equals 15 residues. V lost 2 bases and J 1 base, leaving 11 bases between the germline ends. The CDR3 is CASSYTGGRNTEAFF. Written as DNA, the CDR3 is TGTGCCAGCAGTTACACGGGGGGGAGGAACACTGAAGCTTTCTTT.

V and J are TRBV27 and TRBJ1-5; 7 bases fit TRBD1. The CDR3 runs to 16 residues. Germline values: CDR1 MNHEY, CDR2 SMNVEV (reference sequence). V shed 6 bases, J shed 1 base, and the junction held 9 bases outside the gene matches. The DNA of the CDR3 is TGTGCCAGCAGCCCGACAGGGACGGGGAGCAATCAGCCCCAGCATTTT. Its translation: CASSPTGTGSNQPQHF.

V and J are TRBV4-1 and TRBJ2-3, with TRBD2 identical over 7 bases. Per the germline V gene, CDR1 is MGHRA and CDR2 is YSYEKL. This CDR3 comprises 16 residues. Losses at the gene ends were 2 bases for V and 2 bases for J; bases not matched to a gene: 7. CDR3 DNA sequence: TGCGCCAGCAGCCAACCCGGAGGGACTATCACAGATACGCAGTATTTT. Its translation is CASSQPGGTITDTQYF.

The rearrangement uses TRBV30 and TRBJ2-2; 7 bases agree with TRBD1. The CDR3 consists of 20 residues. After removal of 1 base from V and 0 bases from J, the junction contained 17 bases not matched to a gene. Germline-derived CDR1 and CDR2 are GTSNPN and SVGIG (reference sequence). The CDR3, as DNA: TGTGCCTGGAGTGCAACCCCGGGACAGTGGGACCTTACGAACACCGGGGAGCTGTTTTTT. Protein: CAWSATPGQWDLTNTGELFF.

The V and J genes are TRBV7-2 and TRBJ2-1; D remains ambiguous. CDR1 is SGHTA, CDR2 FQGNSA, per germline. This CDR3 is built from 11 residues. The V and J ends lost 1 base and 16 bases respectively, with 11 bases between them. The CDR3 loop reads CASSLEAIRFF. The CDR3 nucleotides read TGTGCCAGCAGCTTAGAGGCTATTCGTTTCTTC.

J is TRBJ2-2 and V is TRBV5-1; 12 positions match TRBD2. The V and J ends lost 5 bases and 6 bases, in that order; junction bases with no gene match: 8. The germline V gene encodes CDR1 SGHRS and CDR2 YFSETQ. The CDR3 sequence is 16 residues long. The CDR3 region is CASSGLAGSSSGELFF. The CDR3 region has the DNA TGCGCCAGCAGTGGACTAGCGGGATCGTCCTCCGGGGAGCTGTTTTTT.

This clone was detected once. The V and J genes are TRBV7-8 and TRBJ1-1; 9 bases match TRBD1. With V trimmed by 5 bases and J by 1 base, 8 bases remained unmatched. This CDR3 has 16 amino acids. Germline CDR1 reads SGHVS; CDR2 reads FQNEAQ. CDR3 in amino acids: CASSKQGAVPNTEAFF. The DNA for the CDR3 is TGTGCCAGCAGCAAACAGGGGGCCGTGCCGAACACTGAAGCTTTCTTT.

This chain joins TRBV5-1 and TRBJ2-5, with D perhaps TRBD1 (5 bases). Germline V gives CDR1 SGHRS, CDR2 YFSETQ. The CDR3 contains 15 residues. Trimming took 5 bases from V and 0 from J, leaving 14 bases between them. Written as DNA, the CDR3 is TGCGCCAGCAGAGGGCCAGAAGGGGACCAAGAGACCCAGTACTTC. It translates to CASRGPEGDQETQYF.

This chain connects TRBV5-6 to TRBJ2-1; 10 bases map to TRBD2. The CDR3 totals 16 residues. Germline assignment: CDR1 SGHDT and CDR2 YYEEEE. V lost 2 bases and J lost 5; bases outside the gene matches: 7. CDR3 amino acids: CASSFFSGRLNNEQFF. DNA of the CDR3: TGTGCCAGCAGCTTCTTTAGCGGGAGGCTTAACAATGAGCAGTTCTTC.